This record covers a single T cell receptor beta chain. CDR3 size: 14 residues. The V gene lost 4 bases and the J gene lost 4 bases, with 12 bases spanning the gap. Germline CDR1 LGHNA, CDR2 YNFKEQ. This record comes from a study of OX40 agonist ivuxolimab in advanced cancers. At the level of the study: Enrollees could have had prior anti-PD-1, anti-PD-L1 or anti-CTLA-4 therapy, which under 50% had received.

This table comes from immunoSEQ multiplex PCR, and its TCRdb copy is limited to in-frame clones, with some not included. The sample yields about 80,000 clones, around 93% seen once. The TCR originated in an adult with an advanced solid tumor such as melanoma, head and neck, liver or kidney cancer. This specimen consisted of CD4+ or CD8+ T cells sorted from blood, obtained in a trial of the OX40 agonist ivuxolimab. The J gene is TRBJ2-3, the V gene TRBV4-2; D unclear. The CDR3 DNA follows: TGTGCCAGCAGCCGAAGTCGGGCCGCAGATACGCAGTATTTT. Translated, it gives CASSRSRAADTQYF.